The TCR beta chain described here comes from a study of T cell repertoires in cytomegalovirus infection. Using its own MiXCR run on the reads, TCRdb lists one record per CDR3 protein. This table holds some 800,000 distinct CDR3 sequences, roughly 28% found once. Concerning this clonotype: Its target is not known.

Germline CDR1 reads SGHDN; CDR2 reads FVKESK. CDR3 length: 15 amino acids. The V and J ends lost 3 bases and 7 bases, in that order; junction bases with no gene match: 10. This clonotype was sampled from a human donor in good health (CMV status not recorded). Some clones in this sample may be carry-over from other donors' samples. The chain joins TRBV14 to TRBJ1-1; 8 nucleotides agree with TRBD1. The sequenced sample was cultured CD8+ T cells from PBMCs, obtained from culture after CMV antigen stimulation. This CDR3 reads CASSHPQGGISEAFF. In DNA form, the CDR3 reads TGTGCCAGCAGCCACCCACAGGGGGGAATTAGTGAAGCTTTCTTT.